This T cell receptor beta chain is from a study of shared clonotypes between healthy human individuals. Each of the donors was a healthy adult who was HIV-negative and had not had a recent acute infection or vaccination. Everyone who donated was a Caucasian adult who lived in Nashville, Tennessee. TCRdb's copy holds only in-frame clones and misses some; the assay was immunoSEQ multiplex PCR. The table includes about a million clones, approximately 80% detected once. Trimming removed 1 base from V and 4 bases from J, with 10 bases in between. This CDR3 is 14 amino acids long. Germline V lookup: CDR1 SEHNR, CDR2 FQNEAQ (reference sequence). Findings and limits, study-wide: A handful of donors had around 5% of their naive CD4 clonotypes in common.

Ten or more counts support this clone. The antigen is not known. The sequencing sample was made of memory CD4+ T cells sorted from blood. The subset: CD45RA-negative fraction. The TCR was taken from a man aged 18 to 30 in good health. The chain carries TRBV7-9 and TRBJ1-2; D unresolved. CDR3 bases: TGTGCCAGCAGCTTAGAGCCGGGGATCTATGGCTACACCTTC. It yields the protein CASSLEPGIYGYTF.